These 32 T cell receptor beta chains share one sample of origin, sequenced in a study of blood T cell repertoires in COVID-19. Data came from immunoSEQ multiplex PCR; TCRdb stores just in-frame clones and leaves some out. This table has some 350,000 clones, about 88% appearing once. Source material: peripheral blood. The source is a human donor in a cohort sampled during active COVID-19.

The CDR3 here is CASSFMGLGEKLFF. The CDR3 DNA sequence: TGTGCCAGCAGCTTTATGGGGCTAGGTGAAAAACTGTTTTTT. The chain has TRBV11-2 and TRBJ1-4, with a possible D match to TRBD1 (5 bases). CDR3 length: 14 amino acids. Per germline, CDR1 SGHAT and CDR2 FQNNGV. V dropped 3 bases and J dropped 7 bases, with 12 bases sitting between them.

V and J are TRBV9 and TRBJ1-3; D remains ambiguous. The germline CDR1 and CDR2 sequences are SGDLS and YYNGEE. V shed 4 bases and J shed 1 base, with 12 bases lying between them. The length of the CDR3 is 15 residues. The CDR3 nucleotides are TGTGCCAGCAGCCCTAGTGGGTCGTCTGGAAACACCATATATTTT. Encoded protein: CASSPSGSSGNTIYF.

V usage is TRBV10-2 and J usage is TRBJ1-1, with 7 positions matching TRBD1. CDR1 and CDR2 from the germline V gene are WSHSY and SAAADI. With 7 bases clipped from V and 2 bases from J, the junction kept 13 bases outside the gene matches. The CDR3 extends over 16 amino acids. The CDR3 reads CASKRGLQGLNTEAFF. The CDR3 coding sequence is TGCGCCAGCAAAAGGGGGTTACAGGGGCTAAACACTGAAGCTTTCTTT.

The chain is built from TRBV2 and TRBJ2-7; D possibly corresponds to TRBD1 (6 bases). Germline V gene sequence: CDR1 SNHLY, CDR2 FYNNEI. The V gene lost 4 bases and the J gene lost 7 bases, with 17 bases spanning the gap. The CDR3 has 14 amino acids. DNA for the CDR3: TGTGCCAGCAGTGCGGCCAGGGGTAGTGGGGAGCAGTACTTC. Protein product: CASSAARGSGEQYF.

A remark on this clone: Additional DNA sequences in this sample encode the identical CDR3. The chain has TRBV7-9 and TRBJ2-7; 10 positions match TRBD1. Germline V gene sequence: CDR1 SEHNR, CDR2 FQNEAQ (reference sequence). V lost 5 bases to trimming and J lost 2 bases; unmatched junction nucleotides: 3. This CDR3 has 14 amino acids. CDR3 nucleotide sequence: TGTGCCAGCAGCCTCGGACAGGGGGCCTACGAGCAGTACTTC. It codes for CASSLGQGAYEQYF.

V gene TRBV6-5 combines with J gene TRBJ1-5; 9 bases map to TRBD1. The J segment lost 7 bases and the V segment lost 6 bases, leaving 10 bases of the junction unmatched. The CDR3 sequence is 15 residues long. Germline V gives CDR1 MNHEY, CDR2 SVGAGI. The CDR3 here is CASRPGTGREQPQHF. The CDR3, as DNA: TGTGCCAGCAGGCCGGGGACAGGGCGGGAACAGCCCCAGCATTTT.

V usage is TRBV5-1 and J usage is TRBJ2-2, with D tentatively TRBD1 (6 bases). Germline V gives CDR1 SGHRS, CDR2 YFSETQ. The CDR3 runs to 15 residues. Trimming shortened V by 6 bases and J by 2 bases, and 14 bases separated the two germline ends. CDR3 nucleotide sequence: TGCGCCAGCAAGATCAGGGGCCTCAACACCGGGGAGCTGTTTTTT. Its translation is CASKIRGLNTGELFF.

The chain couples TRBV5-1 to TRBJ2-3, with D possibly being TRBD2 (6 bases). Trimming removed 7 bases from V and 6 bases from J, with 15 bases in between. From germline, CDR1 is SGHRS and CDR2 YFSETQ. The CDR3 contains 13 residues. CDR3 amino acids: CASALGTPDTQYF. CDR3 bases: TGCGCCAGCGCCCTTGGGACTCCGGATACGCAGTATTTT.

The chain links TRBV19 to TRBJ1-5, with a possible D match to TRBD1 (6 bases). V was cut by 7 bases and J by 2 bases, with 21 bases left in between. Looked up from germline, CDR1 is LNHDA and CDR2 is SQIVND (reference sequence). This CDR3 comprises 17 residues. CDR3 amino acids: CASTITGSVTGNQPQHF. In DNA, the CDR3 is TGTGCCAGTACAATTACAGGGTCAGTTACTGGCAATCAGCCCCAGCATTTT.

V usage is TRBV6-2 or TRBV6-3 and J usage is TRBJ2-5; D might be TRBD1 (7 bases). Trimming shortened V by 2 bases and J by 5 bases, and 15 bases separated the two germline ends. Germline loops: CDR1 MNHEY, CDR2 SVGEGT. The CDR3 consists of 15 residues. In DNA form, the CDR3 reads TGTGCCAGCAGTTACCCCGTCAGGGGGAGGGAGACCCAGTACTTC. The encoded protein is CASSYPVRGRETQYF.

The chain employs TRBV7-6 and TRBJ2-2, with unresolved D. The CDR3 is 16 residues long. Germline V gene sequence: CDR1 SGHVS, CDR2 FNYEAQ. V lost 0 bases, J lost 6 bases, and 14 bases lay in between. CDR3 nucleotides: TGTGCCAGCAGCTTAGCTGTAAGAGGCAACGCCGGGGAGCTGTTTTTT. Protein sequence: CASSLAVRGNAGELFF.

The chain uses TRBV3-1 (or the pseudogene TRBV3-2) and TRBJ2-3; 8 bases line up with TRBD2. The V gene's germline CDR1 is LGHDT and CDR2 YNNKEL (reference sequence). The CDR3 covers 21 residues. Trimming cost V 0 bases and J 2 bases; bases outside gene matches: 19. The CDR3 loop reads CASSQEGPAGAHLPPTDTQYF. The CDR3 nucleotides are TGTGCCAGCAGCCAAGAAGGGCCAGCGGGGGCCCATCTCCCTCCCACAGATACGCAGTATTTT.

This clone turned up a few times. The chain carries TRBV7-3 and TRBJ2-3; TRBD1 matches at 9 bases. The germline CDR1 and CDR2 sequences are SGHTA and FQGTGA. Unmatched junction bases numbered 7, after V lost 5 bases and J lost 4 bases. This CDR3 contains 15 residues. DNA for the CDR3: TGTGCCAGCAGCAACGCACAGGGGGCGGCAGATACGCAGTATTTT. It translates to CASSNAQGAADTQYF.

The chain employs TRBV19 and TRBJ2-2, with D tentatively TRBD1 (6 bases). The CDR3 is 16 residues long. The ends were cut back, 3 bases at V and 5 bases at J, with 16 bases in the middle. Germline V CDR1 and CDR2: LNHDA, SQIVND (reference sequence). In DNA, the CDR3 is TGTGCCAGTAGTATTCTCCCAGGGGTGGGAACCGGGGAGCTGTTTTTT. Protein: CASSILPGVGTGELFF.

The chain joins TRBV4-1 to TRBJ2-7; perhaps TRBD2 as D (6 bases). The CDR3 is 13 residues long. CDR1 is MGHRA, CDR2 YSYEKL, per germline. V was trimmed by 3 bases and J by 4 bases, leaving 10 bases between them. The CDR3 DNA sequence: TGCGCCAGCAGCCAGCAGCTAGCGTACGAGCAGTACTTC. Amino acids: CASSQQLAYEQYF.

The chain is built from TRBV5-1 and TRBJ2-5; 10 nucleotides line up with TRBD2. Losses at the gene ends were 0 bases for V and 14 bases for J; bases not matched to a gene: 22. CDR3 length equals 18 residues. Germline loops: CDR1 SGHRS, CDR2 YFSETQ. In DNA, the CDR3 is TGCGCCAGCAGCTTGGGCAGGTTGAGACTAGCGGGCAAGAGACCCATCTACTTC. This codes for CASSLGRLRLAGKRPIYF.

The chain joins TRBV10-3 to TRBJ1-2; 8 bases match TRBD1. Unmatched junction bases numbered 5, after V lost 3 bases and J lost 2 bases. CDR1 ENHRY and CDR2 SYGVKD come from the germline V gene. CDR3 size: 15 residues. In DNA form, the CDR3 reads TGTGCCATCAGTGAACAGGGGGAAGCAAACTATGGCTACACCTTC. It yields the protein CAISEQGEANYGYTF.

A few counts support this clone. J is TRBJ1-2 and V is TRBV5-1; D ambiguous. The ends were cut back, 0 bases at V and 6 bases at J, with 9 bases in the middle. Germline CDR1 is SGHRS and CDR2 is YFSETQ. The CDR3 length is 13 residues. The CDR3 sequence: CASSLEGRDGYTF. The CDR3, as DNA: TGCGCCAGCAGCTTGGAAGGGCGGGATGGCTACACCTTC. The variable domain in full, with the rest retrieved from reference TRBV5-1 and TRBJ1-2, is KAGVTQTPRYLIKTRGQQVTLSCSPISGHRSVSWYQQTPGQGLQFLFEYFSETQRNKGNFPGRFSGRQFSNSRSEMNVSTLELGDSALYLCASSLEGRDGYTFGSGTRLTVV.

The chain has TRBV5-8 and TRBJ2-7; weak D call: TRBD2 (6 bases). The CDR3 sequence is 17 residues long. In germline, CDR1 is SGHTS, CDR2 YDEGEE. Trimming pared 3 bases from V and 0 bases from J, leaving 19 bases between. DNA of the CDR3: TGTGCCAGCAGCTCCCCACCCGGGACTCAATACTCCTACGAGCAGTACTTC. Its translation is CASSSPPGTQYSYEQYF. Together with reference TRBV5-8 and TRBJ2-7, the CDR3 gives the full variable domain: EAGVTQSPTHLIKTRGQQATLRCSPISGHTSVYWYQQALGLGLQFLLWYDEGEERNRGNFPPRFSGRQFPNYSSELNVNALELEDSALYLCASSSPPGTQYSYEQYFGPGTRLTVT.

This chain joins TRBV7-8 and TRBJ2-5; D ambiguous. The V end was cut by 2 bases, the J end by 2 bases, with 6 bases between. CDR3 length: 13 amino acids. The germline V gene encodes CDR1 SGHVS and CDR2 FQNEAQ. The CDR3, as DNA: TGTGCCAGCAGCTTACCCAGACAAGAGACCCAGTACTTC. This encodes CASSLPRQETQYF.

The rearrangement links TRBV19 to TRBJ2-3, with TRBD2 matching 11 bases. Germline CDR1 is LNHDA and CDR2 is SQIVND (reference sequence). The CDR3 runs to 19 residues. The V segment lost 3 bases and the J segment 0 bases; nucleotides outside the gene matches: 11. CDR3 amino acids: CASSIRVSGGAGSTDTQYF. CDR3 nucleotide sequence: TGTGCCAGTAGTATCCGGGTTAGCGGGGGGGCCGGGAGCACAGATACGCAGTATTTT.

V and J are TRBV27 and TRBJ1-2; D might be TRBD1 (6 bases). V was shortened by 5 bases and J by 5 bases, with 15 bases between the two germline ends. The CDR3 extends over 14 amino acids. Germline assignment: CDR1 MNHEY and CDR2 SMNVEV (reference sequence). This CDR3 is CASSTTGRGYGYTF. CDR3 in DNA: TGTGCCAGCAGTACGACAGGTCGTGGGTATGGCTACACCTTC.

J is TRBJ1-6 and V is TRBV6-1; a possible D gene is TRBD1 (5 bases). The germline gives CDR1 MNHNS, CDR2 SASEGT. V was cut by 1 base and J by 16 bases, with 14 bases left in between. The CDR3 is 13 amino acids. CDR3 DNA: TGTGCCAGCAGTGAAGAGGGGCCCGTCTTACTCCACTTT. Encoded protein: CASSEEGPVLLHF.

The gene calls are TRBV6-5 and TRBJ2-5; D is unresolved. Between the trimmed V and J ends, which lost 2 bases and 1 base, there was a span of 5 bases. The CDR3 has 13 amino acids. Germline lookup yields CDR1 MNHEY and CDR2 SVGAGI. The CDR3: CASSYPGQETQYF. DNA for the CDR3: TGTGCCAGCAGTTACCCCGGCCAAGAGACCCAGTACTTC.

This sequence joins TRBV29-1 and TRBJ2-3; D is unclear. In germline, CDR1 is SQVTM, CDR2 ANQGSEA. The CDR3 is 15 residues long. Trimming stripped 1 base from V and 0 bases from J, with 11 bases between. The CDR3, as DNA: TGCAGCGTTGAAGTACACAGAACTAGCACAGATACGCAGTATTTT. Its protein product is CSVEVHRTSTDTQYF.

The chain combines TRBV5-6 with TRBJ2-3; 15 bases line up with TRBD2. Germline values: CDR1 SGHDT, CDR2 YYEEEE. There are 16 residues in the CDR3. The V segment lost 4 bases and the J segment 4 bases; nucleotides outside the gene matches: 4. CDR3 in DNA: TGTGCCAGCAGCATCGGACTAGCGGGAGGGGCAGATACGCAGTATTTT. Translated: CASSIGLAGGADTQYF.

The chain couples TRBV5-6 to TRBJ1-5; D may be TRBD1 (5 bases). The germline CDR1 and CDR2 sequences are SGHDT and YYEEEE. The CDR3 consists of 15 residues. V shed 4 bases and J shed 7 bases, with 18 bases lying between them. The CDR3, as DNA: TGTGCCAGCAGCGGGTGGGCAGGGAAGGGGCAGCCCCAGCATTTT. It translates to CASSGWAGKGQPQHF.

Points on this clone: At one end the junction does not follow the germline gene, possibly because of a read error. The rearrangement uses TRBV6-5 and TRBJ2-5, with 8 bases lining up with TRBD2. Germline loops: CDR1 MNHEY, CDR2 SVGAGI. The CDR3 consists of 15 residues. CDR3 in amino acids: CASGYTSGRQETQYF. CDR3 DNA: TGTGCCAGCGGTTATACTAGCGGACGACAAGAGACCCAGTACTTC.

The chain uses TRBV7-2 and TRBJ2-7; TRBD1 is a possible D gene (6 bases). The CDR3 has 13 amino acids. Germline V CDR1 and CDR2: SGHTA, FQGNSA. Deletions cut 3 bases from V and 3 bases from J, with 9 bases between. CDR3 coding DNA: TGTGCCAGCAGCTTCGGACAGTACTACGAGCAGTACTTC. Amino acid sequence: CASSFGQYYEQYF.

The chain carries TRBV6-1 and TRBJ1-2, with TRBD1 identical over 10 bases. The germline CDR1 and CDR2 sequences are MNHNS and SASEGT. The CDR3 covers 16 residues. The V and J ends lost 4 bases and 4 bases, in that order; junction bases with no gene match: 9. The CDR3 loop reads CASSGGQGRFGYGYTF. The CDR3 DNA reads as TGTGCCAGCAGTGGGGGACAGGGGCGATTCGGCTATGGCTACACCTTC.

The chain couples TRBV20-1 to TRBJ2-5; D gene ambiguous. Germline V gene lookup returns CDR1 DFQATT and CDR2 SNEGSKA (reference sequence). Trimming left V 3 bases short and J 2 bases short, with 10 bases between. The CDR3 consists of 13 residues. Here the CDR3 reads CSASMGRQETQYF. CDR3 DNA: TGCAGTGCTAGTATGGGCAGGCAAGAGACCCAGTACTTC.

J is TRBJ2-7 and V is TRBV7-2; 7 bases align to TRBD2. Trimming cost V 5 bases and J 3 bases; bases outside gene matches: 16. CDR1 is SGHTA, CDR2 FQGNSA, per germline. The CDR3 extends over 17 amino acids. CDR3 amino acids: CASSARSGGRTLYEQYF. DNA for the CDR3: TGTGCCAGCAGCGCCCGTTCGGGCGGGAGAACCCTCTACGAGCAGTACTTC.